A selection of T cell receptor beta chains follows, all from one sample in a study of monozygotic twins with cystic fibrosis. Data came from immunoSEQ multiplex PCR; TCRdb stores just in-frame clones and leaves some out. The sample yields tens of thousands of clones, 66% seen once. Sequencing was done on a sample of blood. The receptors originated from a girl aged 10-17 years with cystic fibrosis. CDR3s include the opening cysteine and the closing phenylalanine or tryptophan. The order of the fields is clone size, D gene, V gene, J gene, CDR3 protein, CDR3 DNA. D genes are given only for firm matches. The size entry is marked missing in some rows and otherwise reads once, few, many or a size class.

>few|.|TRBV5-1|TRBJ2-2
CASSPRTAANTGELFF
TGCGCCAGCAGCCCCCGGACGGCCGCGAACACCGGGGAGCTGTTTTTT
>.|.|TRBV19|TRBJ2-5
CASSRPGRSKETQYF
TGTGCCAGTAGCCGCCCTGGGAGGTCCAAGGAGACCCAGTACTTC
>once|.|TRBV5-4|TRBJ2-5
CASSSRTAQETQYF
TGTGCCAGCAGCTCGAGGACTGCTCAAGAGACCCAGTACTTC
>once|TRBD1|TRBV7-2|TRBJ1-4
CASSLVGTGDEKLFF
TGTGCCAGCAGCTTAGTAGGGACAGGGGATGAAAAACTGTTTTTT
>.|TRBD2|TRBV29-1|TRBJ2-1
CSVGRTSEKNYNEQFF
TGCAGCGTTGGTCGGACTAGCGAAAAAAATTACAATGAGCAGTTCTTC
>.|.|TRBV4-3|TRBJ2-3
CASSQRGKGGRTDTQYF
TGCGCCAGCAGCCAAAGGGGTAAGGGGGGCCGCACAGATACGCAGTATTTT
>.|.|TRBV10-1|TRBJ2-1
CASSEGQIPYNEQFF
TGCGCCAGCAGTGAGGGACAGATCCCCTACAATGAGCAGTTCTTC
>.|.|TRBV5-1|TRBJ1-2
CASSSTSTGYYGYTF
TGCGCCAGCAGCTCAACCTCCACAGGGTACTATGGCTACACCTTC
>.|TRBD2|TRBV15|TRBJ2-1
CATTSGLAPKSSYNEQFF
TGTGCCACTACATCGGGACTAGCACCCAAGAGCTCCTACAATGAGCAGTTCTTC
>.|TRBD2|TRBV30|TRBJ2-1
CAWSVGLAGGRYNEQFF
TGTGCCTGGAGTGTAGGACTAGCGGGAGGAAGGTACAATGAGCAGTTCTTC
>.|.|TRBV19|TRBJ2-5
CASNRLGETQYF
TGTGCCAGTAACCGGCTGGGGGAGACCCAGTACTTC
>few|TRBD1|TRBV2|TRBJ2-2
CASTDRGRGGELFF
TGTGCCAGCACGGACAGGGGACGGGGCGGGGAGCTGTTTTTT
>.|TRBD2|TRBV6-5|TRBJ2-2
CATYERDSTGELFF
TGTGCCACCTACGAGCGGGACTCCACCGGGGAGCTGTTTTTT
>.|TRBD2|TRBV2|TRBJ2-1
CASSEDSGSYDEQFF
TGTGCCAGCAGTGAAGATAGCGGGAGTTACGATGAGCAGTTCTTC
>.|.|TRBV27|TRBJ1-5
CASSLIGMAQPQHF
TGTGCCAGCAGTTTAATAGGGATGGCTCAGCCCCAGCATTTT
>.|TRBD1|TRBV16|TRBJ1-1
CASSQSLTGGTEAFF
TGTGCCAGCAGCCAATCTTTGACAGGGGGCACCGAAGCTTTCTTT
>.|.|TRBV4-3|TRBJ2-1
CASSQGLARRGEQFF
TGCGCCAGCAGCCAAGGTTTAGCGCGGCGGGGTGAGCAGTTCTTC
>.|.|TRBV15|TRBJ2-1
CATRNGPLEPQFF
TGTGCCACCAGGAACGGGCCCTTAGAACCCCAGTTCTTC
>few|.|TRBV28|TRBJ1-5
CASSRRSLLQHF
TGTGCCAGCAGTAGGAGATCATTGCTCCAGCATTTT
>.|TRBD2|TRBV5-4|TRBJ2-2
CASSLALSGRPPFAGELFF
TGTGCCAGCAGCTTGGCCCTTAGCGGGAGACCCCCTTTTGCCGGGGAGCTGTTTTTT
>.|.|TRBV7-2|TRBJ2-7
CASSLDTGEGYEQYF
TGTGCCAGCAGCTTAGATACAGGGGAGGGCTACGAGCAGTACTTC
>.|.|TRBV4-3|TRBJ2-3
CASSQDSGNRGTDTQYF
TGCGCCAGCAGCCAAGATTCCGGGAACCGGGGAACAGATACGCAGTATTTT
>.|.|TRBV6-5|TRBJ2-2
CASSRRGDGELFF
TGTGCCAGCAGTCGAAGGGGTGACGGGGAGCTGTTTTTT
>.|TRBD2|TRBV5-4|TRBJ2-7
CASSSGASGRDEQYF
TGTGCCAGCAGCTCGGGGGCTAGCGGGAGAGACGAGCAGTACTTC
>.|.|TRBV5-1|TRBJ1-4
CASSYTGLATNEKLFF
TGCGCCAGCAGCTACACAGGGCTAGCAACTAATGAAAAACTGTTTTTT
>.|.|TRBV9|TRBJ2-2
CASSAPNLGPGELFF
TGTGCCAGCAGCGCTCCGAACCTAGGGCCCGGGGAGCTGTTTTTT
>once|.|TRBV25-1|TRBJ2-1
CASSDYPGYNEQFF
TGTGCCAGCAGTGACTACCCTGGCTACAATGAGCAGTTCTTC
>.|.|TRBV28|TRBJ1-1
CASPRPLQRDTEAFF
TGTGCCAGTCCTAGGCCGCTCCAACGGGACACTGAAGCTTTCTTT
>.|.|TRBV2|TRBJ2-2
CASSEIGGLGTGELFF
TGTGCCAGCAGTGAAATTGGAGGGTTGGGGACCGGGGAGCTGTTTTTT